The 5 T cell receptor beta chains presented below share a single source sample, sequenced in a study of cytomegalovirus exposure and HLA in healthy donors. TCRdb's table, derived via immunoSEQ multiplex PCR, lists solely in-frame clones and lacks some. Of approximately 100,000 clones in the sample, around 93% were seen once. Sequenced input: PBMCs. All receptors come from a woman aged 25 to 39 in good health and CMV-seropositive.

The CDR3 DNA reads as TGTGCCAGCAGAAAGGGGGTCTCCTACGAGCAGTACTTC. Amino acid sequence: CASRKGVSYEQYF. The chain links TRBV6-6 to TRBJ2-7, with D possibly matching TRBD1 (6 bases). Germline loops: CDR1 MNHNY, CDR2 SVGAGI (reference sequence). This CDR3 is 13 amino acids long. Trimming removed 6 bases from V and 0 bases from J, with 9 bases in between.

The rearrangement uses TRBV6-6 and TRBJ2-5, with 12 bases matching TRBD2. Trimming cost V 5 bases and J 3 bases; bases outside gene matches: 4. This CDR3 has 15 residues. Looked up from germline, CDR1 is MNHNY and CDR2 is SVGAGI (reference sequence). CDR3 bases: TGTGCCAGCAGTCGCCGGACTAGCGGGAAAGAGACCCAGTACTTC. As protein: CASSRRTSGKETQYF.

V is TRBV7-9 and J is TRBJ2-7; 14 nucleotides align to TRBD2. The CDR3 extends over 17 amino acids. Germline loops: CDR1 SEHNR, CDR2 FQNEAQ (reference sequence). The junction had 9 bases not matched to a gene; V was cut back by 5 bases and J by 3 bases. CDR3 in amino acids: CASSAVRGLAGVYEQYF. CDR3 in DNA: TGTGCCAGCAGCGCCGTTCGGGGACTAGCGGGAGTCTACGAGCAGTACTTC.

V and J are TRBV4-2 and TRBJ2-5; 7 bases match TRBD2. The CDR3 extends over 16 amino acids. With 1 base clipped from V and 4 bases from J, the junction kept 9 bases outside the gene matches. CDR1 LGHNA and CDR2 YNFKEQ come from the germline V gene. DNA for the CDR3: TGTGCCAGCAGCCAAGGTGGGGAGGGCACCCGAGAGACCCAGTACTTC. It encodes CASSQGGEGTRETQYF.

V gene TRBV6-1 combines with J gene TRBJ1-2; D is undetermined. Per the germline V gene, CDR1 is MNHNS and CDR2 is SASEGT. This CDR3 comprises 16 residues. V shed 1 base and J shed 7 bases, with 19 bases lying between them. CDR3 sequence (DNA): TGTGCCAGCAGTGAAGAGGGAGGGAGCCCATTTGGTGGCTACACCTTC. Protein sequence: CASSEEGGSPFGGYTF.